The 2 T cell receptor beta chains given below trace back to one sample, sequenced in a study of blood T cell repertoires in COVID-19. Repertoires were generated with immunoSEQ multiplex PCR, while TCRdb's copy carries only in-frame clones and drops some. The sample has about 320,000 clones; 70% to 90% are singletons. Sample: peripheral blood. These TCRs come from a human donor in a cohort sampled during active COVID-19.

CDR3 DNA: TGTGCCAGCAGGTTCAGGGCTTATTCACCCCTCCACTTT. This sequence encodes CASRFRAYSPLHF. The gene calls are TRBV12-3 or TRBV12-4 and TRBJ1-6; D may be TRBD1 (5 bases). The V end lost 6 bases, the J end lost 8 bases, and 11 bases lay between the germline ends. The CDR3 extends over 13 amino acids.

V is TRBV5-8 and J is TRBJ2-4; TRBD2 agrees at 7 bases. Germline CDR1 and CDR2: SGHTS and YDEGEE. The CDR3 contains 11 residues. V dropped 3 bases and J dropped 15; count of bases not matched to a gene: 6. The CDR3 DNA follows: TGTGCCAGCAGCTCGACTAGCCGGGTGTACTTC. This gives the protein CASSSTSRVYF.